These T cell receptor beta chains were read from a single sample in a study of vaccination and CD4 T cells after COVID-19. Their cognate antigens are unknown. TCRdb reanalysed the PCR reads using MiXCR and keeps one entry per CDR3 protein. The profile shows around 20,000 distinct CDR3 sequences, 35% to 50% of them singletons. The material sequenced was CD4+ T cells from blood, cultured in vitro. These TCRs come from a human donor who had recovered from COVID-19. CDR3s include the opening cysteine and the closing phenylalanine or tryptophan.

cdr3_aa: CASSSPKSAGARDTQYF; j_call: TRBJ2-3; v_call: TRBV11-3
cdr3_aa: CSAALGQKNTEAFF; j_call: TRBJ1-1; v_call: TRBV20-1
cdr3_aa: CASSEDTEQFF; j_call: TRBJ2-1; v_call: TRBV6-1
cdr3_aa: CAISLQLEETQYF; j_call: TRBJ2-5; v_call: TRBV10-3
cdr3_aa: CAFTRGDSTDTQYF; j_call: TRBJ2-3; v_call: TRBV30
cdr3_aa: CASSLMRAGANTGELFF; j_call: TRBJ2-2; v_call: TRBV7-3
cdr3_aa: CASSYGGSPLHF; j_call: TRBJ1-6; v_call: TRBV6-2/TRBV6-3
cdr3_aa: CSASVQGASGNTIYF; j_call: TRBJ1-3; v_call: TRBV20-1
cdr3_aa: CASSEPGQGSNQPQHF; j_call: TRBJ1-5; v_call: TRBV10-2
cdr3_aa: CASTGLSQDTQYF; j_call: TRBJ2-3; v_call: TRBV21-1
cdr3_aa: CSVDRGEKQYF; j_call: TRBJ2-7; v_call: TRBV29-1
cdr3_aa: CASIRTPGTEAFF; j_call: TRBJ1-1; v_call: TRBV6-1
cdr3_aa: CASSLQFGREETQYF; j_call: TRBJ2-5; v_call: TRBV7-9
cdr3_aa: CASSLTGRTRTGVDEQYF; j_call: TRBJ2-7; v_call: TRBV5-5
cdr3_aa: CASSDSSGGPYEQYF; j_call: TRBJ2-7; v_call: TRBV7-2
cdr3_aa: CASSINPVGGTDTQYF; j_call: TRBJ2-3; v_call: TRBV27
cdr3_aa: CASSLPPFAGEGHNEQFF; j_call: TRBJ2-1; v_call: TRBV7-9
cdr3_aa: CASSHTPGPNQPQHF; j_call: TRBJ1-5; v_call: TRBV4-1
cdr3_aa: CASSVAVNTEAFF; j_call: TRBJ1-1; v_call: TRBV25-1
cdr3_aa: CASSKRGPSTDTQYF; j_call: TRBJ2-3; v_call: TRBV9
cdr3_aa: CASVRELYEQYF; j_call: TRBJ2-7; v_call: TRBV6-1
cdr3_aa: CASSPGTGTREQYF; j_call: TRBJ2-7; v_call: TRBV6-2/TRBV6-3
cdr3_aa: CSANPGLAGGAQYF; j_call: TRBJ2-7; v_call: TRBV20-1
cdr3_aa: CSASGEESQPQHF; j_call: TRBJ1-5; v_call: TRBV20-1
cdr3_aa: CASSGQAQASPLHF; j_call: TRBJ1-6; v_call: TRBV12-3/TRBV12-4
cdr3_aa: CASSLTGFGETQYF; j_call: TRBJ2-5; v_call: TRBV7-3
cdr3_aa: CASSDRDTGELFF; j_call: TRBJ2-2; v_call: TRBV6-4
cdr3_aa: CASSLRGLNQPQHF; j_call: TRBJ1-5; v_call: TRBV12-3/TRBV12-4
cdr3_aa: CVISETGGAQGYTF; j_call: TRBJ1-2; v_call: TRBV10-3
cdr3_aa: CASSEARLFF; j_call: TRBJ2-2; v_call: TRBV2
cdr3_aa: CASSPRDSGNEQFF; j_call: TRBJ2-1; v_call: TRBV7-9
cdr3_aa: CASCPAVNYGYTF; j_call: TRBJ1-2; v_call: TRBV6-1
cdr3_aa: CSARGPSYEQYF; j_call: TRBJ2-7; v_call: TRBV20-1